These 13 T cell receptor beta chains were all obtained from the same sample, sequenced in a study of T cells in Graves' hyperthyroidism and ophthalmopathy. Amplification yielded TCR beta CDR3 regions, with RNA transcripts as the source. Using the HTBI primer set, a first-round RT-PCR was run on the TCR CDR3. TCRdb processed the multiplex PCR reads anew with MiXCR; each CDR3 protein has one entry. This table holds under 450,000 distinct CDR3 sequences, around a sixth found once. The sample comprised blood. The receptors here all came from a woman aged 18-35 years with Graves' hyperthyroidism.

This clonotype has at least ten counts. The chain employs TRBV12-3 or TRBV12-4 and TRBJ1-5, with TRBD1 matching 7 bases. Trimming took 6 bases from V and 5 from J; bases not matched to a gene: 7. This CDR3 has 14 residues. CDR3 nucleotide sequence: TGTGCCAGCAGCCGGGACAGAGTTTATCAGCCCCAGCATTTT. Translated, it gives CASSRDRVYQPQHF.

This clonotype was picked up many times. The chain employs TRBV27 and TRBJ1-5; D not certain. The CDR3 totals 14 residues. V shed 4 bases and J shed 5 bases, with 12 bases lying between them. Germline V CDR1 and CDR2: MNHEY, SMNVEV (reference sequence). The DNA for the CDR3 is TGTGCCAGCAGTTACCTAGGCAGCGATCAGCCCCAGCATTTT. This sequence encodes CASSYLGSDQPQHF.

Ten or more counts support this clonotype. The chain couples TRBV11-1 to TRBJ2-1, with 7 positions matching TRBD1. The CDR3 has 15 amino acids. V lost 4 bases and J lost 5; bases outside the gene matches: 8. Germline CDR1 is SGHAT and CDR2 is FQDESV (reference sequence). DNA for the CDR3: TGTGCCAGCAGCTCACCCGGGACAGAGAACAATGAGCAGTTCTTC. It yields the protein CASSSPGTENNEQFF.

The rearrangement links TRBV4-1 to TRBJ1-5, with D maybe TRBD1 (5 bases). The CDR3 sequence is 16 residues long. From germline, CDR1 is MGHRA and CDR2 YSYEKL. V was pared by 0 bases and J by 2 bases, with 11 bases between. CDR3 nucleotides: TGCGCCAGCAGCCAAGAAGACAGCGGGGGCAATCAGCCCCAGCATTTT. Translating gives CASSQEDSGGNQPQHF.

In its sample, this clonotype was seen a few times. The chain links TRBV6-5 to TRBJ2-2; 11 bases are a match to TRBD1. V shed 7 bases and J 5 bases; nucleotides not matched to a gene: 9. The CDR3 spans 16 residues. Looked up from germline, CDR1 is MNHEY and CDR2 is SVGAGI. The CDR3 is CASTSGQGAGTGELFF. The CDR3 DNA follows: TGTGCCAGCACTTCTGGACAGGGGGCGGGAACCGGGGAGCTGTTTTTT.

This clonotype appeared many times. The gene calls are TRBV20-1 and TRBJ2-7, with 10 bases aligning to TRBD2. V shed 1 base and J 1 base; nucleotides not matched to a gene: 4. The CDR3 has 15 residues. Germline V gene data show CDR1 as DFQATT and CDR2 as SNEGSKA (reference sequence). The CDR3 DNA follows: TGCAGTGCTAGAGTTAGCGGGAGGAATTCCTACGAGCAGTACTTC. Its translation: CSARVSGRNSYEQYF.

Comments on this clonotype: A read error may be the cause here, since a much bigger clone is one base away. The chain recombines TRBV20-1 with TRBJ1-1, with D unclear. The V end was cut by 5 bases, the J end by 7 bases, with 11 bases between. This CDR3 is built from 11 residues. Germline-derived CDR1 and CDR2 are DFQATT and SNEGSKA (reference sequence). CDR3 nucleotide sequence: TGCAGTGCTCGGGGTTACATTGAAGCTTTCTTT. Translation gives CSARGYIEAFF.

This clonotype was found many times. The chain combines TRBV29-1 with TRBJ2-2; TRBD2 matches 11 bases. V lost 5 bases and J lost 7; bases outside the gene matches: 12. Germline CDR1 reads SQVTM; CDR2 reads ANQGSEA. The CDR3 spans 16 residues. The CDR3 loop is CSVKDRGLAVNGELFF. The CDR3 coding sequence is TGCAGCGTTAAGGATCGGGGACTAGCGGTTAACGGGGAGCTGTTTTTT.

Regarding this clonotype: A much larger clone differs by one base, so this may be a read error. The chain recombines TRBV18 with TRBJ2-2; D tentatively reads TRBD1 or TRBD2 (5 bases each). In germline, CDR1 is KGHSH, CDR2 LQKENI. The CDR3 totals 13 residues. The CDR3 spells CASPPGRPGELFF. DNA of the CDR3: TGTGCCAGCCCACCAGGGAGACCCGGGGAGCTGTTTTTT.

This clonotype has at least ten counts. The V and J genes are TRBV11-2 and TRBJ2-1; 12 bases align to TRBD2. This CDR3 has 19 amino acids. V was clipped by 6 bases and J by 7 bases; unmatched bases: 19. CDR1 is SGHAT, CDR2 FQNNGV, per germline. The DNA for the CDR3 is TGTGCCAGCAGTTACAGAGTTAGGACTAGCGGGAAGGGTTGGAATGAGCAGTTCTTC. Translating it yields CASSYRVRTSGKGWNEQFF.

This clonotype was observed at least ten times. The V gene is TRBV6-2 or TRBV6-3, the J gene TRBJ1-1; TRBD1 is a possible D gene (5 bases). Germline V lookup: CDR1 MNHEY, CDR2 SVGEGT. With 2 bases removed from V and 2 bases from J, the gap between germline ends came to 12 bases. CDR3 size: 15 residues. The CDR3 DNA reads TGTGCCAGCAGTTACCCGTATGGGGGAAACACTGAAGCTTTCTTT. As protein: CASSYPYGGNTEAFF.

The sample holds many counts of this clonotype. Just one base apart from a much larger clone, this may be a read error. The CDR3 region has the DNA TGTGCCAGCGGCTCTCCGTCCGTAATAGCCAAAAACATTCAGTACTTC. Amino acids: CASGSPSVIAKNIQYF. V gene TRBV7-9 combines with J gene TRBJ2-4, with D uncertain. Germline assignment: CDR1 SEHNR and CDR2 FQNEAQ (reference sequence). This CDR3 has 16 residues. Trimming left V 8 bases short and J 0 bases short, with 17 bases between.

This clonotype was counted ten times or more. The V call is TRBV20-1, the J call TRBJ2-3; 7 nucleotides align to TRBD2. This CDR3 contains 16 residues. V was clipped by 1 base and J by 1 base; unmatched bases: 8. Germline CDR1 reads DFQATT; CDR2 reads SNEGSKA (reference sequence). The CDR3 protein is CSARGGRGEGTDTQYF. As DNA, the CDR3 is TGCAGTGCTAGAGGGGGACGGGGGGAGGGCACAGATACGCAGTATTTT.